This TCR beta chain was profiled in a study of blood T cell repertoires in COVID-19. Background on the study: Whether acute or convalescent, the COVID-19 samples came from the United States, Italy and Spain.

The CDR3 has 13 residues. Trimming pared 0 bases from V and 2 bases from J, leaving 5 bases between. Original handling: Cell counts per sample came from amplifying reference gene primers. This table comes from immunoSEQ multiplex PCR, and its TCRdb copy is limited to in-frame clones, with some not included. D and trimming come from the DNA, and the V and J calls and clone size come from that table. The repertoire holds some 300,000 clones, with about nine tenths as singletons. The sequence was collected from a woman aged 30 to 39 with COVID-19, enrolled during active disease. Sequencing was carried out using peripheral blood. This rearrangement joins TRBV12-3 or TRBV12-4 to TRBJ2-7, with D uncertain. The CDR3 loop is CASSLAPAYEQYV. In DNA form, the CDR3 reads TGTGCCAGCAGTTTAGCGCCGGCCTACGAGCAGTACGTC.